This T cell receptor (beta chain) was captured in a study of post-analysis software for immune sequencing data. Presence of unique molecular identifiers characterized the TCR beta cDNA libraries. TCRdb redid the calling of the PCR reads with MiXCR, one entry per CDR3 protein. Of roughly 800,000 distinct CDR3 sequences in the sample, around 50% were seen once. In the case of this clonotype: What it binds is not known.

General study points: Five or six TRBV segments, TRBV5-6, TRBV5-1 and TRBV20-1 among them, were found more frequent in patients than controls.

The CDR3 runs to 13 residues. Germline CDR1 is SGHRS and CDR2 is YFSETQ. The chain has TRBV5-1 and TRBJ2-7, with D tentatively TRBD1 (6 bases). The DNA matches TRBJ2-5 better at its end, which makes the J call doubtful. The receptor was derived from a girl between 5 and 17 years old with multiple sclerosis. The sample consisted of blood. CDR3 sequence: CASSFGTLETQYF. In DNA, the CDR3 is TGCGCCAGCAGCTTCGGGACACTAGAGACCCAGTACTTC.